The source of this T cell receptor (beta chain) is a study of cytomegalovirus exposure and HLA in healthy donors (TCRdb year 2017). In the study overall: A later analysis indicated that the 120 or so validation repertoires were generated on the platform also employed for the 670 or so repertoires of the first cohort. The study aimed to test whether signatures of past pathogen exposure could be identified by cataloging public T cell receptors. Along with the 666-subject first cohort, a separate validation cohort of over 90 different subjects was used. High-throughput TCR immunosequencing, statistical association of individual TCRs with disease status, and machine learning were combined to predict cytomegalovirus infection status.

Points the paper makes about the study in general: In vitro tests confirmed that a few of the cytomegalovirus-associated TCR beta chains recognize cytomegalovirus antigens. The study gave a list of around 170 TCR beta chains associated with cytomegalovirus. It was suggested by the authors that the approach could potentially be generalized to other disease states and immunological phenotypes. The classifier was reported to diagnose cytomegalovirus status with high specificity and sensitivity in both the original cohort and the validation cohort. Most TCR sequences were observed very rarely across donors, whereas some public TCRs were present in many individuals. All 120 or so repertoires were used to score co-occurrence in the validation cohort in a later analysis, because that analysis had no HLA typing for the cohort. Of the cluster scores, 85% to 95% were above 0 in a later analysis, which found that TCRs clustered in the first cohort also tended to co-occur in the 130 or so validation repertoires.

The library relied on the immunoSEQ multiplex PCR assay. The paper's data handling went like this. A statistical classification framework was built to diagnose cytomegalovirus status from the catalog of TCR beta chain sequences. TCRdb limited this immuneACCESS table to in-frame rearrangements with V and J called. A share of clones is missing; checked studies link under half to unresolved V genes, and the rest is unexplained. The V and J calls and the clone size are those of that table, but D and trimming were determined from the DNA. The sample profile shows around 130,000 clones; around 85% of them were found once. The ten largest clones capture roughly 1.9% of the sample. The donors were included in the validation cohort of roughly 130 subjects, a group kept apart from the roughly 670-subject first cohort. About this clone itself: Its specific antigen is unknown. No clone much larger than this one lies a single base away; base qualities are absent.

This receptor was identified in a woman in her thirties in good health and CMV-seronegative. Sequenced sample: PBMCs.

The CDR3 protein: CASSSRTLNTEAFF. The sequenced DNA is TGTGCCAGCAGCTCACGGACTTTGAACACTGAAGCTTTCTTT. The V and J genes are TRBV7-9 and TRBJ1-1, with the D gene call left open. Counted from cysteine to phenylalanine, this CDR3 has 14 amino acids. Just the 42-base CDR3 DNA is kept, in frame starting at base 1. V loses 4 bases, J loses 0 bases, and the germline ends lie 9 bases apart. The germline V gene (reference sequence) yields SEHNR for CDR1 and FQNEAQ for CDR2.